The 29 T cell receptor beta chains below all came from one sample that was sequenced in a study of T-cell memory formation after mild COVID-19. TCRdb fed the 5' RACE reads into MiXCR, producing one record per CDR3 protein. Among 560,000 or so distinct CDR3 sequences listed, roughly a sixth were seen once. The sample taken for sequencing was PBMCs or a T cell subset sorted from them (not recorded which). All receptors come from an adult woman who had mild COVID-19 (a few samples of this study predate the infection). Cell type and time point are not known.

The gene calls are TRBV6-6 and TRBJ2-2; 13 nucleotides match TRBD2. In germline, CDR1 is MNHNY, CDR2 SVGAGI (reference sequence). The J segment lost 6 bases and the V segment lost 4 bases, leaving 8 bases of the junction unmatched. The CDR3 covers 17 residues. CDR3 DNA sequence: TGTGCCAGCAGTTCTAAGGGACTAGCGGGAATATCCGGGGAGCTGTTTTTT. Its protein product is CASSSKGLAGISGELFF.

This clonotype was found a few times. The chain recombines TRBV27 with TRBJ1-4; 7 positions agree with TRBD1. The CDR3 totals 15 residues. J was trimmed by 5 bases and V by 5 bases; bases with no gene match: 8. The germline V gene encodes CDR1 MNHEY and CDR2 SMNVEV (reference sequence). For the CDR3, the DNA is TGTGCCAGCAGTCCTGCGGACAGGAGAAATGAAAAACTGTTTTTT. Its translation: CASSPADRRNEKLFF.

This clonotype was detected only a few times. The rearrangement links TRBV5-1 to TRBJ2-3, with 11 bases lining up with TRBD2. This CDR3 is 18 amino acids long. Germline V gene lookup returns CDR1 SGHRS and CDR2 YFSETQ. V dropped 4 bases and J dropped 1; count of bases not matched to a gene: 11. The CDR3 reads CASSPPVLAGVGTDTQYF. For the CDR3, the DNA is TGCGCCAGCAGCCCCCCGGTACTAGCGGGGGTTGGCACAGATACGCAGTATTTT.

The chain has TRBV4-2 and TRBJ2-7, with 11 bases that match TRBD2. Germline lookup yields CDR1 LGHNA and CDR2 YNFKEQ. V lost 0 bases and J lost 2; bases outside the gene matches: 9. The CDR3 consists of 18 residues. The CDR3 bases are TGTGCCAGCAGCCAAGATTACAGACTAGCGGGGATCGCCTACGAGCAGTACTTC. Amino acids: CASSQDYRLAGIAYEQYF.

The chain links TRBV4-3 to TRBJ2-7; D perhaps matches TRBD1 (5 bases). Germline assignment: CDR1 LGHNA and CDR2 YSLEER. Deletions cut 0 bases from V and 3 bases from J, with 12 bases between. The CDR3 runs 15 residues. The CDR3 region has the DNA TGCGCCAGCAGCCAAGATACTTTCCAGGGCTACGAGCAGTACTTC. Amino acids: CASSQDTFQGYEQYF.

This clonotype has just a few counts. V is TRBV7-2 and J is TRBJ1-3; tentative D call: TRBD1 (6 bases). This CDR3 is built from 15 residues. Germline V gene data show CDR1 as SGHTA and CDR2 as FQGNSA. V was pared by 1 base and J by 2 bases, with 9 bases between. In DNA form, the CDR3 reads TGTGCCAGCAGCTTAGACGGGACAACTGGAAACACCATATATTTT. It encodes CASSLDGTTGNTIYF.

The rearrangement links TRBV24-1 to TRBJ2-3; 8 bases match TRBD1. This CDR3 is 16 amino acids long. CDR1 and CDR2 (germline): KGHDR, SFDVKD. Trimming at V came to 4 bases and at J to 5 bases, leaving 10 bases not matched to a gene. CDR3 nucleotides: TGTGCCACCAGTGAGCCCGGGACAGGTTCTGGAGATACGCAGTATTTT. Residues: CATSEPGTGSGDTQYF.

The chain combines TRBV30 with TRBJ2-7, with TRBD2 matching over 7 bases. Germline-derived CDR1 and CDR2 are GTSNPN and SVGIG (reference sequence). The V segment lost 4 bases and the J segment 2 bases; nucleotides outside the gene matches: 14. This CDR3 region has 16 residues. CDR3 residues: CAWTSNHGLVAYEQYF. Written as DNA, the CDR3 is TGTGCCTGGACCTCAAACCACGGACTAGTCGCCTACGAGCAGTACTTC.

The gene calls are TRBV9 and TRBJ2-2; D is undetermined. Germline V gene data show CDR1 as SGDLS and CDR2 as YYNGEE. The CDR3 sequence is 14 residues long. The ends were cut back, 4 bases at V and 2 bases at J, with 9 bases in the middle. The CDR3 DNA reads as TGTGCCAGCAGCCCACAGCCCAACACCGGGGAGCTGTTTTTT. Translated: CASSPQPNTGELFF. Full variable domain (rest looked up from reference TRBV9 and TRBJ2-2): DSGVTQTPKHLITATGQRVTLRCSPRSGDLSVYWYQQSLDQGLQFLIQYYNGEERAKGNILERFSAQQFPDLHSELNLSSLELGDSALYFCASSPQPNTGELFFGEGSRLTVL.

This clonotype occurred a few times. The chain is built from TRBV11-2 and TRBJ1-2; possibly TRBD1 for D (6 bases). In germline, CDR1 is SGHAT, CDR2 FQNNGV. Trimming left V 5 bases short and J 4 bases short, with 20 bases between. This CDR3 has 16 amino acids. The CDR3 DNA is TGTGCCAGCAGCCCTTCGTCTTTTGGGGGGCCCTATGGCTACACCTTC. Residues: CASSPSSFGGPYGYTF. The entire variable domain, with the rest obtained from reference TRBV11-2 and TRBJ1-2, is as follows: EAGVAQSPRYKIIEKRQSVAFWCNPISGHATLYWYQQILGQGPKLLIQFQNNGVVDDSQLPKDRFSAERLKGVDSTLKIQPAKLEDSAVYLCASSPSSFGGPYGYTFGSGTRLTVV.

This clonotype was observed a handful of times. The rearrangement joins TRBV7-6 to TRBJ2-5; 9 bases align to TRBD1. The V and J ends lost 7 bases and 2 bases, in that order; junction bases with no gene match: 8. The CDR3 sequence is 15 residues long. CDR1 SGHVS and CDR2 FNYEAQ come from the germline V gene. CDR3 in amino acids: CASTIGQGRQETQYF. The CDR3 nucleotides are TGTGCCAGCACCATCGGACAGGGGAGGCAAGAGACCCAGTACTTC.

Only a few counts were recorded for this clonotype. The chain employs TRBV4-2 and TRBJ2-2; D tentatively reads TRBD1 or TRBD2 (6 bases each). The CDR3 is made up of 17 amino acids. Trimming removed 0 bases at V and 4 bases at J, with 15 bases between. CDR1 and CDR2 (germline): LGHNA, YNFKEQ. CDR3 amino acids: CASSQEPKGGPTGELFF. DNA of the CDR3: TGTGCCAGCAGCCAAGAACCAAAAGGGGGGCCCACCGGGGAGCTGTTTTTT.

This clonotype came up many times. V and J are TRBV5-1 and TRBJ2-3; the match to TRBD1 covers 10 bases. This CDR3 has 15 amino acids. The germline V gene encodes CDR1 SGHRS and CDR2 YFSETQ. V trimming: 0 bases; J trimming: 6 bases; junction bases outside the gene matches: 4. The CDR3 sequence: CASSLGQGARDTQYF. The CDR3 bases are TGCGCCAGCAGCTTGGGACAGGGGGCGCGTGATACGCAGTATTTT.

This clonotype came up many times. The chain links TRBV3-1 to TRBJ2-1; no reliable D call. The CDR3 has 13 residues. The V gene lost 4 bases and the J gene lost 2 bases, with 6 bases spanning the gap. The germline CDR1 and CDR2 sequences are LGHDT and YNNKEL (reference sequence). The CDR3 region is CASSPDPYNEQFF. CDR3 sequence (DNA): TGTGCCAGCAGCCCGGACCCCTACAATGAGCAGTTCTTC.

Only a few counts were recorded for this clonotype. This chain uses TRBV9 with TRBJ2-5; the match to TRBD2 covers 7 bases. The V and J ends lost 0 bases and 4 bases, in that order; junction bases with no gene match: 9. Germline V gene data show CDR1 as SGDLS and CDR2 as YYNGEE. The CDR3 is made up of 16 amino acids. This CDR3 reads CASSVEGGRSSETQYF. The DNA of the CDR3 is TGTGCCAGCAGCGTAGAAGGCGGGAGAAGTTCAGAGACCCAGTACTTC.

The J gene is TRBJ2-5, the V gene TRBV7-9; D is perhaps TRBD2 (5 bases). The germline V gene has CDR1 SEHNR and CDR2 FQNEAQ (reference sequence). V gave up 3 bases and J gave up 5 bases, with 13 bases separating them. This CDR3 has 14 residues. CDR3 protein: CASSFPTSGETQYF. For the CDR3, the DNA is TGTGCCAGCAGCTTCCCTACTTCGGGGGAGACCCAGTACTTC.

The table lists this clonotype with a few counts. The chain recombines TRBV5-1 with TRBJ1-1; D is undetermined. In germline, CDR1 is SGHRS, CDR2 YFSETQ. This CDR3 region has 13 residues. V was cut by 4 bases and J by 4 bases, with 11 bases left in between. The CDR3 is CASSDNMGTEAFF. The CDR3 DNA sequence: TGCGCCAGCAGCGATAACATGGGCACTGAAGCTTTCTTT. Combining the CDR3 with reference TRBV5-1 and TRBJ1-1 gives the whole variable domain KAGVTQTPRYLIKTRGQQVTLSCSPISGHRSVSWYQQTPGQGLQFLFEYFSETQRNKGNFPGRFSGRQFSNSRSEMNVSTLELGDSALYLCASSDNMGTEAFFGQGTRLTVV.

The chain links TRBV7-9 to TRBJ2-2; 8 bases are shared with TRBD1. The germline V gene encodes CDR1 SEHNR and CDR2 FQNEAQ (reference sequence). V shed 7 bases, J shed 2 bases, and the junction held 9 bases outside the gene matches. There are 16 residues in the CDR3. CDR3: CASTPLDRGNTGELFF. The CDR3 DNA reads TGTGCCAGCACCCCCCTCGACAGGGGTAACACCGGGGAGCTGTTTTTT.

The rearrangement links TRBV4-1 to TRBJ1-5; a weak D match, TRBD1 (5 bases). Germline V lookup: CDR1 MGHRA, CDR2 YSYEKL. The CDR3 covers 18 residues. Trimming took 4 bases from V and 4 from J, leaving 23 bases between them. This CDR3 reads CASSLRETRMGENQPQHF. The CDR3 DNA reads TGCGCCAGCAGCCTCCGGGAAACCAGGATGGGGGAGAATCAGCCCCAGCATTTT.

In its sample, this clonotype was seen a few times. This chain joins TRBV7-8 and TRBJ2-5; 10 bases agree with TRBD2. Trimming took 5 bases from V and 5 from J; bases not matched to a gene: 2. The CDR3 loop spans 13 amino acids. CDR1 is SGHVS and CDR2 is FQNEAQ in the germline V gene. This CDR3 is CASSGGLAETQYF. DNA for the CDR3: TGTGCCAGCAGCGGGGGACTAGCGGAGACCCAGTACTTC. Drawing the rest from reference TRBV7-8 and TRBJ2-5, the complete variable domain is GAGVSQSPRYKVAKRGQDVALRCDPISGHVSLFWYQQALGQGPEFLTYFQNEAQLDKSGLPSDRFFAERPEGSVSTLKIQRTQQEDSAVYLCASSGGLAETQYFGPGTRLLVL.

The chain uses TRBV27 and TRBJ2-1; D is perhaps TRBD1 (6 bases). Germline values: CDR1 MNHEY, CDR2 SMNVEV (reference sequence). Trimming removed 5 bases from V and 8 bases from J, with 16 bases in between. This CDR3 is built from 14 residues. The CDR3 DNA is TGTGCCAGCAGTCACCAACAGGGTGACGATGAGCAGTTCTTC. It yields the protein CASSHQQGDDEQFF.

The chain couples TRBV5-1 to TRBJ2-3, with 8 nucleotides matching TRBD1. The CDR3 has 17 amino acids. The ends lost 3 bases at V and 1 base at J; junction bases unmatched: 10. Germline V CDR1 and CDR2: SGHRS, YFSETQ. CDR3 sequence reads: CASSYTPQGAGTDTQYF. CDR3 sequence (DNA): TGCGCCAGCAGCTATACCCCTCAGGGGGCCGGCACAGATACGCAGTATTTT.

This clonotype was detected ten times or more. The rearrangement joins TRBV30 to TRBJ1-1; a possible D gene is TRBD1 (5 bases). Looked up from germline, CDR1 is GTSNPN and CDR2 is SVGIG (reference sequence). The CDR3 has 15 amino acids. V lost 4 bases, J lost 7 bases, and 22 bases lay in between. CDR3 sequence reads: CAWISPRRGTNEAFF. Written as DNA, the CDR3 is TGTGCCTGGATCTCACCTCGACGAGGGACGAATGAAGCTTTCTTT.

In its sample, this clonotype was seen a few times. The rearrangement links TRBV11-2 to TRBJ1-2, with a possible D match to TRBD1 (5 bases). V dropped 0 bases and J dropped 2 bases, with 13 bases sitting between them. CDR1 is SGHAT and CDR2 is FQNNGV in the germline V gene. The CDR3 runs to 16 residues. The CDR3 sequence: CASSLDHGAGNYGYTF. The CDR3 bases are TGTGCCAGCAGCTTAGATCACGGGGCAGGGAACTATGGCTACACCTTC.

This clonotype occurred a few times. This rearrangement joins TRBV27 to TRBJ1-1; possible D gene TRBD1, 5 bases. CDR1 is MNHEY and CDR2 is SMNVEV in the germline V gene (reference sequence). The CDR3 is 13 amino acids. The V end lost 8 bases, the J end lost 8 bases, and 18 bases lay between the germline ends. CDR3 region: CASCLWDGEEAFF. In DNA, the CDR3 is TGTGCCAGCTGCCTCTGGGACGGGGAGGAAGCTTTCTTT.

The chain uses TRBV12-3 or TRBV12-4 and TRBJ2-1; 12 bases agree with TRBD2. V dropped 7 bases and J dropped 7; count of bases not matched to a gene: 8. The CDR3 contains 15 residues. The DNA for the CDR3 is TGTGCCAGCACCCGGCCCCTAGCGGGAGGGAATGAGCAGTTCTTC. Translating it yields CASTRPLAGGNEQFF.

This clonotype was detected a few times. V gene TRBV7-2 combines with J gene TRBJ1-2, with 7 bases matching TRBD1. The CDR3 extends over 16 amino acids. The germline V gene has CDR1 SGHTA and CDR2 FQGNSA. V dropped 7 bases and J dropped 0; count of bases not matched to a gene: 11. CDR3 DNA: TGTGCCAGCACCCATGGACAGGACCGCCCTAACTATGGCTACACCTTC. Translating it yields CASTHGQDRPNYGYTF. The whole variable domain, remainder taken from reference TRBV7-2 and TRBJ1-2, is GAGVSQSPSNKVTEKGKDVELRCDPISGHTALYWYRQSLGQGLEFLIYFQGNSAPDKSGLPSDRFSAERTGGSVSTLTIQRTQQEDSAVYLCASTHGQDRPNYGYTFGSGTRLTVV.

A few counts support this clonotype. This chain uses TRBV6-1 with TRBJ2-2; D could derive from TRBD1 or TRBD2 (7 bases each). V lost 5 bases to trimming and J lost 4 bases, with 14 bases between them. The CDR3 has 15 residues. Germline V gene sequence: CDR1 MNHNS, CDR2 SASEGT. DNA of the CDR3: TGTGCCAGCAGTAAGGGAGGGGGCGGCACCGGGGAGCTGTTTTTT. Encoded protein: CASSKGGGGTGELFF.

This clonotype has just a few counts. The chain carries TRBV2 and TRBJ1-6; D perhaps matches TRBD1 (6 bases). The CDR3 is 14 amino acids. The germline V gene encodes CDR1 SNHLY and CDR2 FYNNEI. Deletions cut 4 bases from V and 9 bases from J, with 13 bases between. The CDR3 protein is CASSGGTGSSPLHF. CDR3 nucleotides: TGTGCCAGCAGTGGTGGAACAGGGAGTTCACCCCTCCACTTT.